This T cell receptor beta chain is from a study of T cells in Graves' hyperthyroidism and ophthalmopathy. Points from the study as a whole: Blood also showed most of the thyroid clonotypes that were expanded above 0.001.

TCR beta CDR3 region amplification was performed from RNA transcripts. TCR CDR3 regions were first amplified by RT-PCR with HTBI primers. In TCRdb, the multiplex PCR reads were re-called with MiXCR into one record per CDR3 protein. The sample has around 600,000 distinct CDR3 sequences, about a sixth seen once; the top ten hold 2.5% to 4%. This clonotype was recorded many times. The antigen remains unidentified. Enrolled ophthalmopathy patients presented with a Clinical Activity Score of at least 3, a NOSPECS grade of at least 4, and disease duration under 3 months. The CDR3 extends over 15 amino acids. Per germline, CDR1 LNHNV and CDR2 YYDKDF (reference sequence). Trimming removed 1 base from V and 2 bases from J; junction bases left unmatched: 1.

This clonotype was sampled from a woman aged 40 to 50 with Graves' ophthalmopathy. V gene TRBV15 combines with J gene TRBJ2-5; TRBD2 matches at 10 bases. The sample comprised blood. DNA for the CDR3: TGTGCCACCAGCAGAGCACTAGCGGGGCAAGAGACCCAGTACTTC. Translated: CATSRALAGQETQYF.